A selection of T cell receptor beta chains follows, all from one sample in a study of blood T cell repertoires in COVID-19. The data were produced by immunoSEQ multiplex PCR, yet TCRdb's version contains in-frame clones alone and is incomplete. This table has 150,000 to 200,000 clones, about 90% appearing once. Sequenced: peripheral blood. These receptors originate from a man aged 40-55 years with active or convalescent COVID-19. CDR3s include the opening cysteine and the closing phenylalanine or tryptophan.

j_call v_call cdr3_aa
TRBJ1-3 TRBV3-1/TRBV3-2 CASRGGGNTIYF
TRBJ1-3 TRBV21-1 CASSKRQGAGNTIYF
TRBJ2-1 TRBV27 CASSPRGSGSLSYNEQFF
TRBJ2-2 TRBV29-1 CSVEATGQRTTANTGELFF
TRBJ2-7 TRBV7-8 CASSLEARGPYEQYF
TRBJ2-7 TRBV6-6 CASASGSYEQYF
TRBJ2-7 TRBV4-2 CASSPPGGRSYEQYF
TRBJ1-1 TRBV6-5 CASSTVFPGTEAFF
TRBJ1-1 TRBV7-9 CASSLVGQGIVLF
TRBJ2-2 TRBV6-1 CASSDAGQGEGGELFF
TRBJ2-7 TRBV30 CAWSVLLGHEQYF
TRBJ2-7 TRBV6-1 CASSEAGREGGEQYF
TRBJ1-2 TRBV7-3 CASSLTGTGGCTF
TRBJ2-1 TRBV6-5 CASSGTGVLNEQFF
TRBJ2-1 TRBV7-3 CASSLGTPGGNEQFF
TRBJ1-2 TRBV14 CASRNAGAINYGYTF
TRBJ1-2 TRBV14 CASSRTDANYGYTF
TRBJ2-2 TRBV19 CASSIFRGAGELFF
TRBJ2-7 TRBV7-9 CASSLSGDEQYF
TRBJ1-4 TRBV11-2 CASSLQGAYNEKLFF
TRBJ2-7 TRBV5-1 CASSFDRSYEQYF
TRBJ2-1 TRBV15 CATSRDGGLALGEQFF
TRBJ2-2 TRBV19 CASSLGLAGPNTGELFF
TRBJ1-1 TRBV7-3 CASSRDMNTEAFF
TRBJ2-7 TRBV19 CASSIRGARGSTEQYF
TRBJ2-5 TRBV10-2 CASRPQRGLGTQYF
TRBJ1-2 TRBV6-5 CASSYRQGAVNYGYTF
TRBJ2-2 TRBV7-2 CASSSDTGELFF
TRBJ1-6 TRBV7-2 CASSSRHGWPFEGSPLHF
TRBJ1-1 TRBV5-1 CASSLGDRNTEAFF
TRBJ1-2 TRBV7-2 CASSLVTGGRRYTF
TRBJ1-6 TRBV11-2 CASRLGLNSPLHF
TRBJ1-5 TRBV12-3/TRBV12-4 CASSTEGNQPQHF
TRBJ2-1 TRBV27 CASRTRTGGDNNEQFF
TRBJ2-5 TRBV28 CASTFGGNPGAQYF
TRBJ1-3 TRBV27 CASSGTDGNTIYF
TRBJ2-5 TRBV5-4 CASTTGTRGQETQYF
TRBJ2-5 TRBV7-6 CASSLGQTGLGGTQYF
TRBJ1-2 TRBV6-1 CASSDRGLDGYTF
TRBJ2-6 TRBV13 CASSPGGAGANVLTF
TRBJ1-5 TRBV28 CASSLFPGARFDKSNQPQHF
TRBJ1-5 TRBV3-1/TRBV3-2 CASSTSVSNQPQHF